Detailed here is one TCR beta chain. The antigen is undetermined. The PCR used 60 Vbeta and 13 Jbeta primers. Only in-frame clones appear in the TCRdb table, and some are missing; sequencing was by immunoSEQ multiplex PCR. The sample includes fewer than 200,000 clones, around 72% of them seen just once. The data are from a study of cytomegalovirus exposure and HLA in healthy donors. Findings and limits, study-wide: After further analysis at a later stage, 16,951 TCR beta sequences were associated with HLA alleles at 0.05 false discovery rate.

The sequence was obtained from a female donor in good health and CMV-seronegative. What was sequenced was PBMCs.

CDR3 sequence (DNA): TGTGCCAGCAGCCGGACAGGGCCCCCGTCAGAGACCCAGTACTTC. It encodes CASSRTGPPSETQYF. V and J are TRBV6-1 and TRBJ2-5; TRBD1 aligns across 8 bases. With V trimmed by 6 bases and J by 4 bases, 10 bases remained unmatched. Germline lookup yields CDR1 MNHNS and CDR2 SASEGT. The CDR3 has 15 amino acids.